What follows are 32 T cell receptor beta chains derived from one specimen sequenced in a study of tumor-infiltrating lymphocytes in localized non-small cell lung cancer. TCRdb keeps only in-frame clones here, not all; method: immunoSEQ multiplex PCR. The data show 10,000 to 15,000 clones, around 76% seen once. Sequenced: uninvolved lung tissue not adjacent to the tumor. Receptors were obtained from a human donor with non-small cell lung cancer.

This chain uses TRBV30 with TRBJ1-3, with unresolved D. The CDR3 consists of 14 residues. The germline V gene encodes CDR1 GTSNPN and CDR2 SVGIG (reference sequence). Trimming took 1 base from V and 0 from J, leaving 7 bases between them. The CDR3 loop reads CAWSGGGSGNTIYF. CDR3 DNA sequence: TGTGCCTGGAGTGGGGGAGGCTCTGGAAACACCATATATTTT.

This rearrangement joins TRBV6-5 to TRBJ2-2; the D gene is possibly TRBD1 (5 bases). Deletions cut 1 base from V and 5 bases from J, with 5 bases between. The CDR3 extends over 13 amino acids. Germline V lookup: CDR1 MNHEY, CDR2 SVGAGI. CDR3 DNA: TGTGCCAGCAGTTACTACAGGACCGGGGAGCTGTTTTTT. Translating gives CASSYYRTGELFF.

In its sample, this clone was seen a few times. This CDR3 reads CASSLYRAGGYNEQFF. Written as DNA, the CDR3 is TGTGCCAGCAGTTTATATCGAGCGGGAGGGTACAATGAGCAGTTCTTC. The chain employs TRBV27 and TRBJ2-1, with 10 nucleotides matching TRBD2. The CDR3 extends over 16 amino acids. V lost 1 base, J lost 4 bases, and 4 bases stayed unmatched. Germline V gene lookup returns CDR1 MNHEY and CDR2 SMNVEV (reference sequence).

V usage is TRBV7-2 and J usage is TRBJ2-2; 7 bases match TRBD2. This CDR3 is built from 16 residues. Germline loops: CDR1 SGHTA, CDR2 FQGNSA. With V trimmed by 0 bases and J by 3 bases, 4 bases remained unmatched. CDR3 in DNA: TGTGCCAGCAGCTTAGCGCAAGCGGGGCACACCGGGGAGCTGTTTTTT. It specifies CASSLAQAGHTGELFF.

The V gene is TRBV7-2, the J gene TRBJ2-3; 9 bases fit TRBD2. There are 18 residues in the CDR3. Looked up from germline, CDR1 is SGHTA and CDR2 is FQGNSA. The J segment lost 2 bases and the V segment lost 2 bases, leaving 11 bases of the junction unmatched. In DNA form, the CDR3 reads TGTGCCAGCAGCTTAAAGCGCCTAGCGGGGACGTACACAGATACGCAGTATTTT. This gives the protein CASSLKRLAGTYTDTQYF. Complete variable domain (other parts from reference TRBV7-2 and TRBJ2-3): GAGVSQSPSNKVTEKGKDVELRCDPISGHTALYWYRQSLGQGLEFLIYFQGNSAPDKSGLPSDRFSAERTGGSVSTLTIQRTQQEDSAVYLCASSLKRLAGTYTDTQYFGPGTRLTVL.

This rearrangement joins TRBV5-4 to TRBJ2-1, with D perhaps matching TRBD2 (5 bases). The V and J ends lost 9 bases and 6 bases respectively, with 22 bases between them. This CDR3 has 15 residues. Germline CDR1 and CDR2: SGHNT and YYREEE (reference sequence). CDR3 DNA sequence: TGTGCCACGTACCAACAGATTGCCGGGGTCAATGAGCAGTTCTTC. Its translation is CATYQQIAGVNEQFF.

The CDR3 DNA follows: TGTGCCAGCACTGGCGGGAGGGCGAGCGCCTACAATGAGCAGTTCTTC. Translated, it gives CASTGGRASAYNEQFF. The V and J genes are TRBV28 and TRBJ2-1; TRBD2 aligns across 9 bases. Trimming at V came to 7 bases and at J to 2 bases, leaving 9 bases not matched to a gene. Germline V CDR1 and CDR2: MDHEN, SYDVKM. The CDR3 totals 16 residues.

The chain has TRBV5-1 and TRBJ1-3, with 7 bases lining up with TRBD1. The V gene end was trimmed by 3 bases and the J gene end by 0 bases; junction bases not matched to a gene: 6. This CDR3 spans 16 amino acids. Germline CDR1 and CDR2: SGHRS and YFSETQ. CDR3 protein: CASSSRQGFSGNTIYF. DNA of the CDR3: TGCGCCAGCAGCTCGAGACAGGGCTTCTCTGGAAACACCATATATTTT.

The gene calls are TRBV5-1 and TRBJ1-2, with D uncertain. Germline assignment: CDR1 SGHRS and CDR2 YFSETQ. The CDR3 has 13 amino acids. Trimming took 5 bases from V and 0 from J, leaving 8 bases between them. The CDR3 sequence: CASRVAANYGYTF. Here the CDR3 DNA reads TGCGCCAGCAGGGTCGCAGCTAACTATGGCTACACCTTC.

This sequence joins TRBV19 and TRBJ2-7, with D hard to call. The germline CDR1 and CDR2 sequences are LNHDA and SQIVND (reference sequence). CDR3 length: 14 residues. The germline V and J ends were trimmed by 5 bases and 3 bases, with 14 bases remaining between them. The CDR3 loop reads CASSVDAESYEQYF. Written as DNA, the CDR3 is TGTGCCAGTAGTGTTGACGCAGAAAGCTACGAGCAGTACTTC.

The V and J genes are TRBV7-2 and TRBJ2-3, with D uncertain. Germline lookup yields CDR1 SGHTA and CDR2 FQGNSA. V was clipped by 0 bases and J by 0 bases, with 4 bases between them. This CDR3 has 14 residues. CDR3 amino acids: CASSLAGSTDTQYF. The DNA for the CDR3 is TGTGCCAGCAGCTTAGCAGGTAGCACAGATACGCAGTATTTT. Together with reference TRBV7-2 and TRBJ2-3, the CDR3 gives the full variable domain: GAGVSQSPSNKVTEKGKDVELRCDPISGHTALYWYRQSLGQGLEFLIYFQGNSAPDKSGLPSDRFSAERTGGSVSTLTIQRTQQEDSAVYLCASSLAGSTDTQYFGPGTRLTVL.

The V and J genes are TRBV7-2 and TRBJ2-7; D perhaps matches TRBD2 (6 bases). V lost 1 base to trimming and J lost 1 base, with 8 bases between them. The CDR3 covers 14 residues. The germline gives CDR1 SGHTA, CDR2 FQGNSA. The CDR3: CASSLGGGSYEQYF. CDR3 DNA: TGTGCCAGCAGCTTAGGTGGGGGGTCCTACGAGCAGTACTTC.

This chain connects TRBV30 to TRBJ2-5; no clear D. The germline V gene encodes CDR1 GTSNPN and CDR2 SVGIG (reference sequence). This CDR3 spans 12 amino acids. V was pared by 0 bases and J by 7 bases, with 9 bases between. This chain's CDR3 is CAWSVFRSTQYF. The CDR3 coding sequence is TGTGCCTGGAGTGTTTTTCGGTCGACCCAGTACTTC.

This rearrangement joins TRBV6-5 to TRBJ2-7, with TRBD1 matching 9 bases. The CDR3 covers 12 residues. Germline assignment: CDR1 MNHEY and CDR2 SVGAGI. Trimming at V came to 10 bases and at J to 2 bases, leaving 3 bases not matched to a gene. CDR3 DNA: TGTGCCACTCGGGACAGGGCCTACGAGCAGTACTTC. Protein sequence: CATRDRAYEQYF.

The rearrangement joins TRBV5-1 to TRBJ1-1; D not certain. With 5 bases removed from V and 1 base from J, the gap between germline ends came to 9 bases. The CDR3 sequence is 13 residues long. Germline V gene sequence: CDR1 SGHRS, CDR2 YFSETQ. This chain's CDR3 is CASSWGGNTEAFF. The DNA of the CDR3 is TGCGCCAGCAGTTGGGGAGGGAACACTGAAGCTTTCTTT.

The chain recombines TRBV6-1 with TRBJ1-4, with no clear D. Per the germline V gene, CDR1 is MNHNS and CDR2 is SASEGT. The V gene lost 7 bases and the J gene lost 9 bases, with 21 bases spanning the gap. This CDR3 region has 15 residues. As DNA, the CDR3 is TGTGCCAGCACTGCAGGAGGTGCCTCGGTGAAAAAACTGTTTTTT. Translated, it gives CASTAGGASVKKLFF.

The chain couples TRBV15 to TRBJ1-5; 7 bases line up with TRBD1. Germline V lookup: CDR1 LNHNV, CDR2 YYDKDF (reference sequence). The CDR3 extends over 17 amino acids. After removal of 1 base from V and 0 bases from J, the junction contained 6 bases not matched to a gene. The CDR3 region is CATSRVKQGNSNQPQHF. The CDR3 bases are TGTGCCACCAGCAGAGTCAAACAGGGGAATAGCAATCAGCCCCAGCATTTT.

Relative to its sample, this clone is large. This sequence joins TRBV28 and TRBJ1-5; no firm D call. Trimming left V 7 bases short and J 9 bases short, with 13 bases between. The germline V gene has CDR1 MDHEN and CDR2 SYDVKM. The CDR3 length is 12 residues. CDR3 residues: CASTAPRGPQHF. CDR3 DNA sequence: TGTGCCAGCACCGCCCCGAGAGGGCCCCAGCATTTT.

The V and J genes are TRBV7-6 and TRBJ2-7; unclear D gene. Trimming took off 5 bases at V and 3 bases at J, with 11 bases between the two ends. From germline, CDR1 is SGHVS and CDR2 FNYEAQ. The CDR3 has 13 amino acids. The CDR3 protein is CASSPGPNYEQYF. CDR3 sequence (DNA): TGTGCCAGCAGCCCCGGACCGAACTACGAGCAGTACTTC.

This sequence joins TRBV6-4 and TRBJ1-2; tentatively, D is TRBD1 (5 bases). Germline assignment: CDR1 MRHNA and CDR2 SNTAGT. The CDR3 runs to 11 residues. Deletions cut 6 bases from V and 4 bases from J, with 6 bases between. CDR3 in amino acids: CASRGVYGYTF. In DNA form, the CDR3 reads TGTGCCAGCAGGGGGGTCTATGGCTACACCTTC.

This chain connects TRBV7-2 to TRBJ2-6, with 7 bases aligning to TRBD1. The germline V gene encodes CDR1 SGHTA and CDR2 FQGNSA. V lost 6 bases to trimming and J lost 0 bases; unmatched junction nucleotides: 8. CDR3 length: 17 amino acids. In nucleotides, the CDR3 is TGTGCCAGCAGTTCCGGGACAGCGTCCTCTGGGGCCAACGTCCTGACTTTC. Translation gives CASSSGTASSGANVLTF.

This chain connects TRBV14 to TRBJ2-1; TRBD2 is a possible D gene (6 bases). Germline V lookup: CDR1 SGHDN, CDR2 FVKESK. The CDR3 length is 13 residues. V was cut by 0 bases and J by 9 bases, with 9 bases left in between. CDR3 sequence: CASSQDRGTEQFF. The CDR3 coding sequence is TGTGCCAGCAGCCAAGACCGCGGGACTGAGCAGTTCTTC.

The chain combines TRBV6-1 with TRBJ2-7, with 9 bases lining up with TRBD2. The length of the CDR3 is 14 residues. The V gene's germline CDR1 is MNHNS and CDR2 SASEGT. J was trimmed by 4 bases and V by 2 bases; bases with no gene match: 3. In DNA, the CDR3 is TGTGCCAGCAGTGAACAGCGGGGGGTGTACGAGCAGTACTTC. Encoded protein: CASSEQRGVYEQYF.

V usage is TRBV30 and J usage is TRBJ2-7; D gene ambiguous. Germline CDR1 GTSNPN, CDR2 SVGIG (reference sequence). The CDR3 spans 15 residues. V lost 0 bases and J 3 bases, leaving 15 bases between the germline ends. CDR3 sequence: CAWSVATGSSYEQYF. The CDR3 nucleotides are TGTGCCTGGAGTGTGGCGACGGGCAGCAGCTACGAGCAGTACTTC.

The chain recombines TRBV20-1 with TRBJ1-2; a weak D match, TRBD1 (5 bases). V was clipped by 4 bases and J by 5 bases, with 8 bases between them. Per germline, CDR1 DFQATT and CDR2 SNEGSKA (reference sequence). The CDR3 spans 11 residues. CDR3 region: CSATDRYGYTF. The DNA for the CDR3 is TGCAGTGCTACTGACAGATATGGCTACACCTTC.

V usage is TRBV6-5 and J usage is TRBJ2-1, with D possibly being TRBD2 (5 bases). Germline V gives CDR1 MNHEY, CDR2 SVGAGI. V lost 0 bases, J lost 0 bases, and 9 bases lay in between. CDR3 length: 16 residues. CDR3 residues: CASSYSPGSSYNEQFF. CDR3 bases: TGTGCCAGCAGTTACTCCCCGGGGAGCTCCTACAATGAGCAGTTCTTC.

The chain couples TRBV29-1 to TRBJ2-5; a weak D match, TRBD1 (6 bases). V was clipped by 7 bases and J by 4 bases, with 19 bases between them. The CDR3 is 14 residues long. The germline CDR1 and CDR2 sequences are SQVTM and ANQGSEA. The CDR3, as DNA: TGCAGCGCCTCCCGGGACATCGATTCAGAGACCCAGTACTTC. It yields the protein CSASRDIDSETQYF.

This chain connects TRBV11-2 to TRBJ2-7; D gene unclear. Deletions cut 4 bases from V and 5 bases from J, with 18 bases between. This CDR3 region has 15 residues. In germline, CDR1 is SGHAT, CDR2 FQNNGV. CDR3 loop: CASSSRNPQADEQYF. CDR3 DNA: TGTGCCAGCAGCTCCCGTAACCCTCAAGCCGACGAGCAGTACTTC.

The CDR3 coding sequence is TGTGCCAGTAGTCTCCTTGATGGCGGTGGGTACACTGAAGCTTTCTTT. Translation gives CASSLLDGGGYTEAFF. This rearrangement joins TRBV19 to TRBJ1-1; D not resolved. The germline gives CDR1 LNHDA, CDR2 SQIVND (reference sequence). This CDR3 is 16 amino acids long. Trimming shortened V by 5 bases and J by 3 bases, and 19 bases separated the two germline ends.

This clone was recorded only once. V and J are TRBV7-3 and TRBJ1-6; 8 bases line up with TRBD1. The CDR3 contains 16 residues. Germline-derived CDR1 and CDR2 are SGHTA and FQGTGA. Trimming removed 2 bases from V and 6 bases from J; junction bases left unmatched: 6. CDR3 sequence (DNA): TGTGCCAGCAGCTTATTTGGACAGGGCCTTAATTCACCCCTCCACTTT. Amino acids: CASSLFGQGLNSPLHF.

CDR3 residues: CASSLIGQINEKLFF. For the CDR3, the DNA is TGTGCCAGCAGTTTAATTGGACAGATTAATGAAAAACTGTTTTTT. The rearrangement joins TRBV28 to TRBJ1-4, with a weak D call TRBD1 (6 bases). The germline CDR1 and CDR2 sequences are MDHEN and SYDVKM. CDR3 length: 15 amino acids. V dropped 2 bases and J dropped 4 bases, with 11 bases sitting between them.

V usage is TRBV2 and J usage is TRBJ2-1; D is possibly TRBD1 or TRBD2 (5 bases each). The CDR3 is 14 residues long. In germline, CDR1 is SNHLY, CDR2 FYNNEI. V was clipped by 5 bases and J by 12 bases, with 20 bases between them. The CDR3 DNA is TGTGCCAGCAGTTCAATGGGACGGCTCCCCCGGCAGTTCTTC. Amino acids: CASSSMGRLPRQFF.